The clone carrying this T cell receptor (beta chain) was detected once. This may be a read error: a much more frequent sequence differs by one nucleotide. TCRdb recomputed calls from the reads with MiXCR, one row per CDR3 protein. The table lists 45,000 to 55,000 distinct CDR3 sequences, less than 8% of them singletons. This specimen belongs to a study of patients with pleural tuberculosis. Germline V gene data show CDR1 as SNHLY and CDR2 as FYNNEI. The CDR3 has 13 amino acids. This sequence was found in a human donor with pleural tuberculosis. This chain uses TRBV2 with TRBJ2-1; no clear D gene. CDR3 region: CASRPTVMNEQIF. The CDR3 bases are TGTGCCAGCAGACCAACTGTGATGAATGAGCAGATCTTC.